This entry features one T cell receptor (beta chain) sequence. The record originates from a study of identical twins. The CDR3 runs to 18 residues. The V and J ends lost 0 bases and 8 bases, in that order; junction bases with no gene match: 12. Per germline, CDR1 LNHNV and CDR2 YYDKDF (reference sequence). From the 5' RACE reads, TCRdb called clonotypes with MiXCR, one entry per CDR3 protein. This table has approximately 490,000 distinct CDR3 sequences, about a fifth appearing once. These data were also reused for a study on yellow fever vaccine responses in identical twins.

Sequencing was done on a sample of CD4+ T cells sorted from blood. The chain joins TRBV15 to TRBJ2-1; 11 bases match TRBD2. The source is a woman aged 18-30 years in good health. The DNA for the CDR3 is TGTGCCACCAGCAGAGATCACAAAACGCTAGCGGGGGGCTATGAGCAGTTCTTC. As protein: CATSRDHKTLAGGYEQFF.